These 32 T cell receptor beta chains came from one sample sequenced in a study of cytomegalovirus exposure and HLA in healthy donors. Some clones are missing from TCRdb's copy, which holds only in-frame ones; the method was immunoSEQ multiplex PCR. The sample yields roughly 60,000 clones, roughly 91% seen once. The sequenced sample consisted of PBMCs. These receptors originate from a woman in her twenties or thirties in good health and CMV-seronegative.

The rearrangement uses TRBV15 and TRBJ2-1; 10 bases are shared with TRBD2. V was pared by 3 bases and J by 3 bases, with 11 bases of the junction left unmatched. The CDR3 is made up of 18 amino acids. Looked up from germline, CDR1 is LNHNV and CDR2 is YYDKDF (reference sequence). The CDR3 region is CATSRETPGLAIYNEQFF. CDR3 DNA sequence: TGTGCCACCAGCAGGGAGACGCCGGGACTAGCGATCTACAATGAGCAGTTCTTC.

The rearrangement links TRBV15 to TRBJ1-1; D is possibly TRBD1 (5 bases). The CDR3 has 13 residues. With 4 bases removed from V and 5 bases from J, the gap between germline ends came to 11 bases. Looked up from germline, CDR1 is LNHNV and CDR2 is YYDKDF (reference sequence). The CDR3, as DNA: TGTGCCACCAGCACCCAGGAGGGGACTGAAGCTTTCTTT. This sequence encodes CATSTQEGTEAFF.

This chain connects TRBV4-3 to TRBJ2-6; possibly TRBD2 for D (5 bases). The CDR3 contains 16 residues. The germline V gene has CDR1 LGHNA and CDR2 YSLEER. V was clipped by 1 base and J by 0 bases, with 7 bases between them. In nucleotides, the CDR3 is TGCGCCAGCAGCCAAGCCGAGGGCTCTGGGGCCAACGTCCTGACTTTC. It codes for CASSQAEGSGANVLTF.

CDR3 in amino acids: CASSQSQGARGYTF. The DNA for the CDR3 is TGTGCCAGCAGCCAAAGCCAGGGGGCCCGTGGCTACACCTTC. This chain connects TRBV4-2 to TRBJ1-2, with 8 bases that match TRBD1. Germline CDR1 is LGHNA and CDR2 is YNFKEQ. V dropped 2 bases and J dropped 7; count of bases not matched to a gene: 6. The CDR3 is 14 amino acids.

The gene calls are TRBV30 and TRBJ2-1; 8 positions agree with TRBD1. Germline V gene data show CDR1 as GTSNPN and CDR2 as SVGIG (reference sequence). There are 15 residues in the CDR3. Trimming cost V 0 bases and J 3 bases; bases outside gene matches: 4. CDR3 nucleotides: TGTGCCTGGAGTGTCGGACAGGGCCACTACAATGAGCAGTTCTTC. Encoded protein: CAWSVGQGHYNEQFF. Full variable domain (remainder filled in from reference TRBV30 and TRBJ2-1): SQTIHQWPATLVQPVGSPLSLECTVEGTSNPNLYWYRQAAGRGLQLLFYSVGIGQISSEVPQNLSASRPQDRQFILSSKKLLLSDSGFYLCAWSVGQGHYNEQFFGPGTRLTVL.

CDR3 bases: TGCGCCAGCAGCTCAGGACAGGGTTCGACTAATGAAAAACTGTTTTTT. This codes for CASSSGQGSTNEKLFF. The V gene is TRBV5-1, the J gene TRBJ1-4, with 8 bases aligning to TRBD1. The junction had 6 bases not matched to a gene; V was cut back by 3 bases and J by 2 bases. This CDR3 contains 16 residues. From germline, CDR1 is SGHRS and CDR2 YFSETQ.

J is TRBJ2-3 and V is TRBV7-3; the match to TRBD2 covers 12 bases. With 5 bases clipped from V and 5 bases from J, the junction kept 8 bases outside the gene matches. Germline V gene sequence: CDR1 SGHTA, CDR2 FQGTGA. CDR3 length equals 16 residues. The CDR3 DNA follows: TGTGCCAGCAGCCCGCGACTAGCGGGAGCTGAAGATACGCAGTATTTT. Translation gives CASSPRLAGAEDTQYF.

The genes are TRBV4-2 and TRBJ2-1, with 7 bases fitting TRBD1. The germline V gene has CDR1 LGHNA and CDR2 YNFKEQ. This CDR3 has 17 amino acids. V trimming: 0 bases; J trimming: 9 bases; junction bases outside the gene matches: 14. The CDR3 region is CASSQDQRQGTAGEQFF. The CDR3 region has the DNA TGTGCCAGCAGCCAAGATCAACGACAGGGAACGGCCGGTGAGCAGTTCTTC.

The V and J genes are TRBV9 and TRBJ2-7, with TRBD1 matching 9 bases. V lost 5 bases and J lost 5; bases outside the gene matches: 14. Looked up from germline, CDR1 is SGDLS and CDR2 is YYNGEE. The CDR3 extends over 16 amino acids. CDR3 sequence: CASSSSQGTGTHEQYF. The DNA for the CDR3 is TGTGCCAGCAGTTCATCCCAGGGGACAGGGACCCACGAGCAGTACTTC.

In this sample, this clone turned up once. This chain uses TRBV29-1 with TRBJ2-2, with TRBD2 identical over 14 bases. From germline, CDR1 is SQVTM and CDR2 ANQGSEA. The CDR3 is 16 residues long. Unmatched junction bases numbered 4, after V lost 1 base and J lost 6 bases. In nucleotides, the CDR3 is TGCAGCGTTGAAGCCCGACTAGCGGGAGGGCCCGGGGAGCTGTTTTTT. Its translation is CSVEARLAGGPGELFF.

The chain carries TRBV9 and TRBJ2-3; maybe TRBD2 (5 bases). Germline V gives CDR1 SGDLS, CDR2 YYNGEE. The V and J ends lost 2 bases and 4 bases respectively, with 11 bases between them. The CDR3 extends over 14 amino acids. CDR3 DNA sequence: TGTGCCAGCAGCGTGTCTCCCGGGGCAGATACGCAGTATTTT. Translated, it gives CASSVSPGADTQYF.

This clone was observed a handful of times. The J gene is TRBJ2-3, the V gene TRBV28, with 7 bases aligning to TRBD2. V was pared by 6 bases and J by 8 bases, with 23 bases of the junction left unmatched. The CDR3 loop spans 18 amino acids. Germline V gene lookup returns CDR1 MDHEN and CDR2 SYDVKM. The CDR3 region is CASSHGWDAGTPGGTQYF. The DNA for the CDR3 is TGTGCCAGCAGCCACGGGTGGGACGCCGGGACCCCGGGAGGTACGCAGTATTTT.

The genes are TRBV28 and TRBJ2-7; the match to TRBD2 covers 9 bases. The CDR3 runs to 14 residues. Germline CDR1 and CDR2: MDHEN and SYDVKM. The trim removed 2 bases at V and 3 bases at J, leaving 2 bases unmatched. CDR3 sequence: CASSLPREGYEQYF. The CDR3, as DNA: TGTGCCAGCAGTTTACCGCGGGAGGGCTACGAGCAGTACTTC.

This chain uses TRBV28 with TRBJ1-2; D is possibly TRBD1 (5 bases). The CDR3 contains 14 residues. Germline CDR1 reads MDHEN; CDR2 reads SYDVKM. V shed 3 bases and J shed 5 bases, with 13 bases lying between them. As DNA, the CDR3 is TGTGCCAGCAGTTTCCCTGGGGGGGTATATGGCTACACCTTC. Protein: CASSFPGGVYGYTF.

The CDR3 DNA sequence: TGTGCCAGCAGCAAAGTTAATAACGGGAGCTCCTACAATGAGCAGTTCTTC. It translates to CASSKVNNGSSYNEQFF. V is TRBV21-1 and J is TRBJ2-1; the table's D call TRBD2 went unverified against the DNA. TRBV21-1 counts as a pseudogene. The CDR3 is 17 amino acids.

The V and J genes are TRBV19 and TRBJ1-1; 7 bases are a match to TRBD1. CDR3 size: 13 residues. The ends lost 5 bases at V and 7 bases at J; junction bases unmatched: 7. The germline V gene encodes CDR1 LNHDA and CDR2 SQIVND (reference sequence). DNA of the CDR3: TGTGCCAGTAGTCCATGGACAGGACGTGAAGCTTTCTTT. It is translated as CASSPWTGREAFF.

The CDR3 spells CASRTSQEGRNEQFF. The CDR3 region has the DNA TGTGCCAGCAGGACCTCCCAGGAAGGGAGAAATGAGCAGTTCTTC. The V call is TRBV13, the J call TRBJ2-1; a weak D match, TRBD2 (5 bases). There are 15 residues in the CDR3. Germline-derived CDR1 and CDR2 are PRHDT and FYEKMQ (reference sequence). The V end lost 6 bases, the J end lost 7 bases, and 19 bases lay between the germline ends.

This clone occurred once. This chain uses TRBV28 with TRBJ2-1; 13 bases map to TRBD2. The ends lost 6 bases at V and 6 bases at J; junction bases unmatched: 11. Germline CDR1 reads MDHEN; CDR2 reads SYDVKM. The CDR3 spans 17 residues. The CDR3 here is CASRSGLAGTIGNEQFF. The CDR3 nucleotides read TGTGCCAGCAGGTCGGGACTAGCGGGAACAATCGGCAATGAGCAGTTCTTC.

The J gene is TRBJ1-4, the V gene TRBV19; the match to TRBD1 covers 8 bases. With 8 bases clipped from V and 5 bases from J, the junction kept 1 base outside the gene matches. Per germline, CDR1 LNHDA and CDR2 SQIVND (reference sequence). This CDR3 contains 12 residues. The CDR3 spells CASRTGNEKLFF. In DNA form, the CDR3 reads TGTGCCAGTCGGACAGGGAATGAAAAACTGTTTTTT.

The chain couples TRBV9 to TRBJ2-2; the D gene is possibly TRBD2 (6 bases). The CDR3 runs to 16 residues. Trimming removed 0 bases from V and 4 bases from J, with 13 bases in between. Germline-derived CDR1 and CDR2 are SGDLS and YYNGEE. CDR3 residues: CASSVEWGVSTGELFF. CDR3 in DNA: TGTGCCAGCAGCGTAGAATGGGGGGTAAGCACCGGGGAGCTGTTTTTT.

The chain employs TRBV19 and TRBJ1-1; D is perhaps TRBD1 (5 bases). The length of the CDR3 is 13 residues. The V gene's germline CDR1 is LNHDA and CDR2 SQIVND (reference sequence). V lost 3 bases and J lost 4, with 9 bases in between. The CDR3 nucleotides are TGTGCCAGTAGTATCGGCGGGGGCACTGAAGCTTTCTTT. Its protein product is CASSIGGGTEAFF.

The CDR3 is CASSLDRQGAQSYEQYF. For the CDR3, the DNA is TGTGCCAGCAGCTTGGATCGACAGGGGGCACAATCCTACGAGCAGTACTTC. The chain uses TRBV7-9 and TRBJ2-7; 10 bases map to TRBD1. The CDR3 extends over 17 amino acids. V gave up 3 bases and J gave up 1 base; unmatched junction bases: 9. CDR1 is SEHNR, CDR2 FQNEAQ, per germline (reference sequence).

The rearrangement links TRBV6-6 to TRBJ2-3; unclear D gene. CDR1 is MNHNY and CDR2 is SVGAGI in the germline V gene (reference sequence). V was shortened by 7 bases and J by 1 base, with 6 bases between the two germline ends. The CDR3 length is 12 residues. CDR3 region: CASNSRTDTQYF. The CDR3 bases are TGTGCCAGCAACAGCCGCACAGATACGCAGTATTTT.

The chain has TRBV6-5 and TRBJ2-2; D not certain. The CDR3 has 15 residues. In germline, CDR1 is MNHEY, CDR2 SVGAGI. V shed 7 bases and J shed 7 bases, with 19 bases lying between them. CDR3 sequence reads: CASKKIIEPLGELFF. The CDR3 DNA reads TGTGCCAGCAAGAAAATAATAGAACCCCTCGGGGAGCTGTTTTTT.

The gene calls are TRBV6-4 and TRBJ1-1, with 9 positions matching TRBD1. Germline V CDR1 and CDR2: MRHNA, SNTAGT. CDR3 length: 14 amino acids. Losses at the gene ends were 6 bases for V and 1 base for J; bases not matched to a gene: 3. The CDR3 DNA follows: TGTGCCAGCAGGGCACAGGGGGCGAACACTGAAGCTTTCTTT. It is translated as CASRAQGANTEAFF.

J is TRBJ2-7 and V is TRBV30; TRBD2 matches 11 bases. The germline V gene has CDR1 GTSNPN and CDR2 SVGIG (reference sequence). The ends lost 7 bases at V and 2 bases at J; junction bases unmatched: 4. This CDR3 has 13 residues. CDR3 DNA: TGTGCCTCCTCACTAGCGGGAGCCTACGAGCAGTACTTC. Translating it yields CASSLAGAYEQYF.

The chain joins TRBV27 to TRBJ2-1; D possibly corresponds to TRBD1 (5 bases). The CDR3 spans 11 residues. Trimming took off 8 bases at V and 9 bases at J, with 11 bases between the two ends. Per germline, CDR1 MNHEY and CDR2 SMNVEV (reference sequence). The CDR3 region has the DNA TGTGCCAGCGGGCAGGGAACTGAGCAGTTCTTC. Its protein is CASGQGTEQFF.

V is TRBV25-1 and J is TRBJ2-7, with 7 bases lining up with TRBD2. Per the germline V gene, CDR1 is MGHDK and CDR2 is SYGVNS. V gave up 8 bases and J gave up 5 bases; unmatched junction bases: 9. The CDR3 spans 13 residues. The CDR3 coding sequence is TGTGCCAGCTCGGGCGGGGGTCGGGACGAGCAGTACTTC. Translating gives CASSGGGRDEQYF.

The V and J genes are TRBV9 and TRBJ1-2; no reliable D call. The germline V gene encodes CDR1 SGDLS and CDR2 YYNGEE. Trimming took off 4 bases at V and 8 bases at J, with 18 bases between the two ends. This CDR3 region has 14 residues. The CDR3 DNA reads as TGTGCCAGCAGCCTAGTTGGAGGGCCGGCGGGCTACACCTTC. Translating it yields CASSLVGGPAGYTF.

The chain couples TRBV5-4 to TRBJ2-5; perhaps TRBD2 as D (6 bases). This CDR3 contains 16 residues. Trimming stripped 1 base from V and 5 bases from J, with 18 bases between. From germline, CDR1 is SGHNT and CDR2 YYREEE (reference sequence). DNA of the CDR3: TGTGCCAGCAGCTTGAGCGCTAGCGCCGGGCGGGAGACCCAGTACTTC. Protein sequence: CASSLSASAGRETQYF.

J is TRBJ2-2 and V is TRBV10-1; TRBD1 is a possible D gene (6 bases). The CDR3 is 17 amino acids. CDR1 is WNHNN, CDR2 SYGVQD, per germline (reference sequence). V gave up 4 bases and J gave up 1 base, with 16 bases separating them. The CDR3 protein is CASSGTADRLNTGELFF. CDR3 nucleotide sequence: TGCGCCAGCAGTGGGACAGCTGACAGACTGAACACCGGGGAGCTGTTTTTT.

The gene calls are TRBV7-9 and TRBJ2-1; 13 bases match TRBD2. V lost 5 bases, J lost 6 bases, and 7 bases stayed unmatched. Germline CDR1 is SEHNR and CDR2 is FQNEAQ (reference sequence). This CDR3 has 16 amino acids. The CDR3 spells CASSGTGTSGINEQFF. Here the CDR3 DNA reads TGTGCCAGCAGCGGAACCGGGACTAGCGGGATCAATGAGCAGTTCTTC.